This T cell receptor (beta chain) originates from a study of T cell changes during pregnancy in multiple sclerosis. J gave up 7 bases and V 6 bases, and 12 bases lay outside the gene matches. This CDR3 is built from 16 residues. Repertoires were generated with immunoSEQ multiplex PCR, while TCRdb's copy carries only in-frame clones and drops some. The sample consists of some 21,000 clones, approximately 90% of them appearing once. The chain combines TRBV23-1 with TRBJ2-2, with TRBD1 matching over 9 bases. TRBV23-1 is labeled an ORF, and its function is uncertain. This receptor was taken from a female donor with multiple sclerosis, enrolled in a pregnancy study. The source material was CD4+ T cells from peripheral blood mononuclear cells, sampled in the third trimester of pregnancy. CDR3 loop: CASSGRGDRVIGELFF. The CDR3 coding sequence is TGCGCCAGCAGCGGCAGGGGGGACAGGGTTATCGGGGAGCTGTTTTTT.